A selection of T cell receptor beta chains follows, all from one sample in a study of shared clonotypes between healthy human individuals. Assay: immunoSEQ multiplex PCR; the TCRdb copy retains only in-frame clones and omits some. This table holds some 2,500,000 clones, 80% to 95% found once. Sequences were obtained from naive CD4+ T cells from PBMCs. Receptors originate from a young man in good health. Some clones in this sample may be carry-over from other donors' samples. Each CDR3 is given with its conserved first and last residue. Fields, in order: CDR3 protein, CDR3 DNA, CDR3 length, clone size, V gene, D gene, J gene. D genes are given only for firm matches. Rows may omit the clone size; those that give it use once, few, many or a size class.

CDR3: CASSPRERTGELFF
DNA: TGTGCCAGCTCACCACGAGAGAGGACCGGGGAGCTGTTTTTT
length: 14
size: once
V: TRBV18
D: NA
J: TRBJ2-2

CDR3: CASSSSTGISYNEQFF
DNA: TGTGCCAGCAGTTCCTCGACAGGAATCTCCTACAATGAGCAGTTCTTC
length: 16
size: NA
V: TRBV27
D: NA
J: TRBJ2-1

CDR3: CASSSDSHSGNTIYF
DNA: TGTGCCAGCAGCTCGGACAGCCACTCTGGAAACACCATATATTTT
length: 15
size: NA
V: TRBV5-4
D: NA
J: TRBJ1-3

CDR3: CASRRYTGSYNSPLHF
DNA: TGTGCCAGCAGACGCTACACGGGCTCCTATAATTCACCCCTCCACTTT
length: 16
size: NA
V: TRBV28
D: NA
J: TRBJ1-6

CDR3: CASKASGRDGELFF
DNA: TGTGCCAGCAAAGCTAGCGGGAGAGACGGGGAGCTGTTTTTT
length: 14
size: NA
V: TRBV6-6
D: TRBD2
J: TRBJ2-2

CDR3: CATSREGSGKQYF
DNA: TGTGCCACCAGCAGAGAGGGGTCCGGAAAGCAGTACTTC
length: 13
size: NA
V: TRBV15
D: NA
J: TRBJ2-7

CDR3: CASSPRGFEGNQPQHF
DNA: TGTGCCAGCAGCCCTAGGGGGTTTGAGGGCAATCAGCCCCAGCATTTT
length: 16
size: NA
V: TRBV2
D: NA
J: TRBJ1-5

CDR3: CASSLKTTGGLNEQFF
DNA: TGCGCCAGCAGCTTGAAAACAACGGGAGGGCTCAATGAGCAGTTCTTC
length: 16
size: once
V: TRBV5-1
D: TRBD2
J: TRBJ2-1

CDR3: CATSRRLAGGADTQYF
DNA: TGTGCCACCAGCAGAAGGTTAGCGGGAGGGGCAGATACGCAGTATTTT
length: 16
size: NA
V: TRBV15
D: TRBD2
J: TRBJ2-3

CDR3: CASRATGENYGYTF
DNA: TGTGCCAGCAGGGCGACAGGGGAAAACTATGGCTACACCTTC
length: 14
size: NA
V: TRBV6-9
D: TRBD1
J: TRBJ1-2

CDR3: CASSHPGQATGNTIYF
DNA: TGTGCCAGCTCACACCCCGGCCAGGCAACTGGAAACACCATATATTTT
length: 16
size: NA
V: TRBV18
D: NA
J: TRBJ1-3

CDR3: CASSLEGVAGGKTQYF
DNA: TGTGCCAGCAGCTTGGAGGGCGTGGCGGGGGGAAAGACCCAGTACTTC
length: 16
size: NA
V: TRBV5-8
D: TRBD2
J: TRBJ2-5

CDR3: CSAEGGDGYTF
DNA: TGCAGTGCGGAGGGAGGTGATGGCTACACCTTC
length: 11
size: NA
V: TRBV20-1
D: NA
J: TRBJ1-2

CDR3: CASSYSRGRTEAFF
DNA: TGTGCCAGCAGTTACTCGCGGGGGAGGACTGAAGCTTTCTTT
length: 14
size: NA
V: TRBV6-5
D: NA
J: TRBJ1-1

CDR3: CASSEVRTVETQYF
DNA: TGTGCCAGCAGTGAAGTGCGGACAGTCGAGACCCAGTACTTC
length: 14
size: NA
V: TRBV2
D: NA
J: TRBJ2-5

CDR3: CASSFGALNTEAFF
DNA: TGTGCCAGCAGCTTTGGGGCCCTGAACACTGAAGCTTTCTTT
length: 14
size: NA
V: TRBV28
D: NA
J: TRBJ1-1

CDR3: CASSPMEGADTQYF
DNA: TGTGCCAGCAGCCCGATGGAGGGCGCAGATACGCAGTATTTT
length: 14
size: NA
V: TRBV7-2
D: NA
J: TRBJ2-3

CDR3: CASSDTPSIATGELFF
DNA: TGTGCCAGCAGCGACACGCCGTCGATAGCCACCGGGGAGCTGTTTTTT
length: 16
size: NA
V: TRBV14
D: NA
J: TRBJ2-2

CDR3: CASRGGWVAETQYF
DNA: TGCGCCAGCCGCGGGGGCTGGGTAGCGGAGACCCAGTACTTC
length: 14
size: NA
V: TRBV5-1
D: NA
J: TRBJ2-5

CDR3: CASRETSSTDTQYF
DNA: TGTGCCAGCAGAGAGACTAGCAGCACAGATACGCAGTATTTT
length: 14
size: NA
V: TRBV5-4
D: TRBD2
J: TRBJ2-3

CDR3: CASRRLSSYNEQFF
DNA: TGTGCCAGCAGGAGACTGAGCTCCTACAATGAGCAGTTCTTC
length: 14
size: NA
V: TRBV6-1
D: NA
J: TRBJ2-1

CDR3: CASSLGGGRAENIQYF
DNA: TGTGCCAGCAGCTTAGGGGGCGGCAGGGCAGAAAACATTCAGTACTTC
length: 16
size: NA
V: TRBV11-3
D: NA
J: TRBJ2-4

CDR3: CASRTGGFSGANVLTF
DNA: TGTGCCAGCAGGACCGGGGGGTTTTCTGGGGCCAACGTCCTGACTTTC
length: 16
size: NA
V: TRBV27
D: TRBD2
J: TRBJ2-6

CDR3: CASSVIQSSGNTIYF
DNA: TGTGCCAGTAGTGTTATACAGTCATCTGGAAACACCATATATTTT
length: 15
size: NA
V: TRBV19
D: NA
J: TRBJ1-3

CDR3: CASSPPRYTGVPSSYNEQFF
DNA: TGTGCCAGCTCACCACCAAGATATACAGGGGTCCCTAGCTCCTACAATGAGCAGTTCTTC
length: 20
size: NA
V: TRBV18
D: TRBD1
J: TRBJ2-1

CDR3: CASSLLGTGPNEKLFF
DNA: TGTGCCAGCAGTTTATTAGGCACAGGGCCTAATGAAAAACTGTTTTTT
length: 16
size: NA
V: TRBV27
D: NA
J: TRBJ1-4

CDR3: CASSLGFSGANVLTF
DNA: TGTGCCAGCAGCTTAGGGTTCTCTGGGGCCAACGTCCTGACTTTC
length: 15
size: NA
V: TRBV7-2
D: NA
J: TRBJ2-6